This T cell receptor beta chain was recovered during a study of T cell repertoires in cytomegalovirus infection. Study information: Both a matching HLA type and CMV infection were indicated by public TCR beta signatures.

Study-wide points: The ex vivo response was dominated by HLA-C-restricted CMV-specific TCR beta clonotypes.

Each CDR3 protein is one row after TCRdb ran MiXCR on the reads. The top ten clones hold about 4.6% of a sample with 150,000 to 200,000 distinct CDR3 sequences, 9.5% of them seen once. Germline assignment: CDR1 LGHNA and CDR2 YSLEER. This CDR3 region has 14 residues. V lost 3 bases and J lost 6, with 11 bases in between. Concerning this clonotype itself: Its antigen is not known.

The chain links TRBV4-3 to TRBJ2-2; the D gene is possibly TRBD2 (5 bases). Sequencing input: PBMCs. The sequence was obtained from a human donor in good health (CMV status not recorded). Some clones in this sample may be carry-over from other donors' samples. The CDR3 region is CASSHDYSPGELFF. For the CDR3, the DNA is TGCGCCAGCAGCCATGACTATTCACCCGGGGAGCTGTTTTTT.